This is a list of T cell receptor beta chains from one sample in a study of blood T cell repertoires in COVID-19. TCRdb keeps only in-frame clones here, not all; method: immunoSEQ multiplex PCR. The sample comprises around 150,000 clones, roughly 84% of which are singletons, and roughly a tenth rests with the top ten. Sample: peripheral blood. Receptors originate from a woman older than 75 with active or convalescent COVID-19. CDR3s include the opening cysteine and the closing phenylalanine or tryptophan. The D gene is left open where the match is weak. Part of the rows lack a size; the others show once, few, many or a class for expanded clones.

length	D	size	V	J	CDR3	DNA
14	TRBD1	.	TRBV5-4	TRBJ2-5	CASSYGQGQETQYF	TGTGCCAGCAGCTACGGACAGGGCCAGGAGACCCAGTACTTC
16	TRBD1	.	TRBV28	TRBJ1-2	CASSLQGQGLGYGYTF	TGTGCCAGCAGCTTACAGGGGCAGGGGCTCGGGTATGGCTACACCTTC
12	TRBD2	.	TRBV10-2	TRBJ2-3	CASQLTSNTQYF	TGCGCCAGCCAACTGACTAGCAATACGCAGTATTTT
13	.	.	TRBV29-1	TRBJ2-7	CSVAREPVEEQYF	TGCAGCGTTGCGAGGGAGCCGGTGGAGGAGCAGTACTTC
14	TRBD1	.	TRBV10-3	TRBJ1-1	CAISLTGEDTEAFF	TGTGCCATCAGTCTGACAGGGGAGGACACTGAAGCTTTCTTT
13	TRBD1	.	TRBV27	TRBJ2-7	CASRQGAPYEQYF	TGTGCCAGCAGACAGGGGGCCCCCTACGAGCAGTACTTC
15	.	.	TRBV5-1	TRBJ2-1	CASSLAGNTYNEQFF	TGCGCCAGCAGCTTGGCGGGGAACACCTACAATGAGCAGTTCTTC
15	TRBD2	.	TRBV6-2/TRBV6-3	TRBJ2-3	CASSHLAGGHDTQYF	TGTGCCAGCAGCCATCTAGCGGGGGGGCATGATACGCAGTATTTT
17	.	.	TRBV6-6	TRBJ1-5	CASSPLFGGISNQPQHF	TGTGCCAGCAGTCCCTTATTTGGGGGGATTTCCAATCAGCCCCAGCATTTT
13	.	.	TRBV5-6	TRBJ2-7	CASSLLVSYEQYF	TGTGCCAGCAGCTTGCTAGTCTCCTACGAGCAGTACTTC
12	.	once	TRBV12-3/TRBV12-4	TRBJ2-7	CASSFRRYEQYF	TGTGCCAGCAGTTTTCGGAGGTACGAGCAGTACTTC
15	.	.	TRBV14	TRBJ2-1	CASSQANLNYNEQFF	TGTGCCAGCAGCCAAGCAAACTTAAACTACAATGAGCAGTTCTTC
15	TRBD1	.	TRBV28	TRBJ2-2	CASSLGTGGNGELFF	TGTGCCAGCAGTTTAGGCACAGGGGGTAACGGGGAGCTGTTTTTT
15	.	.	TRBV2	TRBJ1-4	CASTVRGTPDEKLFF	TGTGCCAGCACCGTGAGGGGGACCCCCGATGAAAAACTGTTTTTT
15	.	.	TRBV4-2	TRBJ2-1	CASSQDRAGHNEQFF	TGTGCCAGCAGCCAAGATCGGGCGGGACACAATGAGCAGTTCTTC
13	TRBD2	once	TRBV7-2	TRBJ2-5	CASSLWGGETQYF	TGTGCCAGCAGCTTGTGGGGGGGGGAGACCCAGTACTTC
13	.	.	TRBV19	TRBJ1-5	CASSQTGNQPQHF	TGTGCCAGTAGTCAAACAGGGAATCAGCCCCAGCATTTT